The 22 T cell receptor beta chains below come from one sample, sequenced in a study of shared clonotypes between healthy human individuals. Assay: immunoSEQ multiplex PCR; the TCRdb copy retains only in-frame clones and omits some. Of fewer than 1.4 million clones in the sample, around 82% were seen once. The source material was memory CD4+ T cells from PBMCs. The subset here: CD45RA-negative fraction. The origin of the receptors is a man between 18 and 29 years old in good health. Some clones in this sample may be carry-over from other donors' samples.

The genes are TRBV27 and TRBJ2-3, with 7 bases matching TRBD2. The CDR3 is 17 residues long. Germline V CDR1 and CDR2: MNHEY, SMNVEV (reference sequence). The junction had 13 bases not matched to a gene; V was cut back by 7 bases and J by 0 bases. The CDR3 here is CASTPREALTSTDTQYF. CDR3 sequence (DNA): TGTGCCAGCACCCCCCGGGAGGCCCTCACTAGCACAGATACGCAGTATTTT.

This chain joins TRBV7-2 and TRBJ2-1; 7 nucleotides align to TRBD2. Germline-derived CDR1 and CDR2 are SGHTA and FQGNSA. After removal of 6 bases from V and 9 bases from J, the junction contained 11 bases not matched to a gene. There are 14 residues in the CDR3. The CDR3 coding sequence is TGTGCCAGCAGTACCCGGGGGAGGGCCGGTGAGCAGTTCTTC. Amino acids: CASSTRGRAGEQFF.

The chain recombines TRBV18 with TRBJ2-1, with D possibly matching TRBD2 (5 bases). The CDR3 totals 15 residues. Trimming took off 1 base at V and 1 base at J, with 8 bases between the two ends. CDR1 KGHSH and CDR2 LQKENI come from the germline V gene. The CDR3 reads CASSPREKSYNEQFF. DNA for the CDR3: TGTGCCAGCTCACCACGGGAGAAATCCTACAATGAGCAGTTCTTC. Full variable domain (rest looked up from reference TRBV18 and TRBJ2-1): NAGVMQNPRHLVRRRGQEARLRCSPMKGHSHVYWYRQLPEEGLKFMVYLQKENIIDESGMPKERFSAEFPKEGPSILRIQQVVRGDSAAYFCASSPREKSYNEQFFGPGTRLTVL.

This clone was seen more than once but under ten times. This chain connects TRBV30 to TRBJ2-5; no reliable D call. Germline CDR1 reads GTSNPN; CDR2 reads SVGIG (reference sequence). This CDR3 comprises 13 residues. Trimming removed 2 bases at V and 9 bases at J, with 16 bases between. The CDR3 DNA reads as TGTGCCTGGAGTCCCGTAGCCTCCGTGGCCCAGTACTTC. This codes for CAWSPVASVAQYF.

The chain has TRBV2 and TRBJ1-3, with 8 bases fitting TRBD1. Germline CDR1 is SNHLY and CDR2 is FYNNEI. V lost 6 bases and J lost 2; bases outside the gene matches: 9. The CDR3 spans 16 residues. The CDR3 nucleotides read TGTGCCAGCAGCTCAGGGGGCGGGGGAACTGGAAACACCATATATTTT. It yields the protein CASSSGGGGTGNTIYF.

The chain links TRBV7-8 to TRBJ2-3; TRBD2 matches at 7 bases. This CDR3 is 15 amino acids long. Unmatched junction bases numbered 11, after V lost 6 bases and J lost 5 bases. Germline V gene sequence: CDR1 SGHVS, CDR2 FQNEAQ. The CDR3 loop is CASSSYRASGDTQYF. DNA for the CDR3: TGTGCCAGCAGTTCATACCGGGCTAGCGGAGATACGCAGTATTTT.

The V gene is TRBV11-3, the J gene TRBJ2-1, with 8 bases fitting TRBD2. Germline CDR1 and CDR2: SGHNT and YENEEA. CDR3 length: 18 amino acids. V trimming: 5 bases; J trimming: 2 bases; junction bases outside the gene matches: 14. CDR3 amino acids: CASSPRGIGGRTYNEQFF. The CDR3 DNA reads TGTGCCAGCAGCCCGCGGGGGATCGGCGGGAGGACCTACAATGAGCAGTTCTTC.

This clone was recorded once. V and J are TRBV2 and TRBJ2-7; 10 nucleotides line up with TRBD2. After removal of 4 bases from V and 6 bases from J, the junction contained 15 bases not matched to a gene. Germline loops: CDR1 SNHLY, CDR2 FYNNEI. CDR3 length: 17 residues. CDR3 protein: CASSVIAGGPPAREQYF. In DNA, the CDR3 is TGTGCCAGCAGTGTAATAGCGGGAGGTCCCCCGGCCCGCGAGCAGTACTTC. Together with reference TRBV2 and TRBJ2-7, the CDR3 gives the full variable domain: EPEVTQTPSHQVTQMGQEVILRCVPISNHLYFYWYRQILGQKVEFLVSFYNNEISEKSEIFDDQFSVERPDGSNFTLKIRSTKLEDSAMYFCASSVIAGGPPAREQYFGPGTRLTVT.

The chain employs TRBV28 and TRBJ1-1; TRBD1 agrees at 9 bases. V lost 5 bases, J lost 5 bases, and 3 bases stayed unmatched. Germline V gene data show CDR1 as MDHEN and CDR2 as SYDVKM. The CDR3 has 13 amino acids. The CDR3 protein is CASSPGQGTEAFF. CDR3 nucleotide sequence: TGTGCCAGCAGTCCAGGACAGGGGACTGAAGCTTTCTTT.

This chain connects TRBV15 to TRBJ1-3; D possibly corresponds to TRBD1 (5 bases). The CDR3 consists of 15 residues. V lost 8 bases, J lost 0 bases, and 14 bases lay in between. The germline CDR1 and CDR2 sequences are LNHNV and YYDKDF (reference sequence). The CDR3 DNA follows: TGTGCCACCTCTCCGGGGGGGACCTCTGGAAACACCATATATTTT. Protein product: CATSPGGTSGNTIYF.

This clone came up a few times. This sequence joins TRBV4-1 and TRBJ1-5; D call uncertain. The CDR3 length is 17 residues. The germline V gene has CDR1 MGHRA and CDR2 YSYEKL. V lost 0 bases to trimming and J lost 0 bases, with 12 bases between them. The CDR3 DNA follows: TGCGCCAGCAGCCAAGAAGGGAGCCCTTATAGCAATCAGCCCCAGCATTTT. Protein product: CASSQEGSPYSNQPQHF.

This clone was seen repeatedly, ten times or more. The CDR3 DNA reads as TGCGCCAGCAGCTTGAACGCAGATACGCAGTATTTT. Translating it yields CASSLNADTQYF. The V call is TRBV5-1, the J call TRBJ2-3; D is unresolved. Trimming cost V 1 base and J 4 bases, with 4 bases left between them. Germline V CDR1 and CDR2: SGHRS, YFSETQ. CDR3 length equals 12 residues.

The chain employs TRBV5-5 and TRBJ2-7; no definite D call. Between the trimmed V and J ends, which lost 0 bases and 0 bases, there was a span of 10 bases. The CDR3 is made up of 15 amino acids. Germline CDR1 reads SGHKS; CDR2 reads YYEKEE (reference sequence). The CDR3 loop reads CASSLAARPSYEQYF. CDR3 in DNA: TGTGCCAGCAGCTTGGCAGCCAGGCCCTCCTACGAGCAGTACTTC.

This clone was found once. This could be a read error, since a much larger clone is one nucleotide away. J is TRBJ2-3 and V is TRBV28, with 7 bases identical to TRBD1. Germline values: CDR1 MDHEN, CDR2 SYDVKM. The CDR3 consists of 15 residues. This chain's CDR3 is CAGSTTGAPPDTQYF. In DNA form, the CDR3 reads TGTGCCGGCAGTACAACAGGGGCCCCGCCAGATACGCAGTATTTT.

The rearrangement uses TRBV5-4 and TRBJ1-2; TRBD1 matches 7 bases. Germline values: CDR1 SGHNT, CDR2 YYREEE (reference sequence). V shed 0 bases, J shed 14 bases, and the junction held 10 bases outside the gene matches. This CDR3 contains 13 residues. CDR3 sequence: CASSLVEGALRTF. The CDR3 nucleotides read TGTGCCAGCAGCTTGGTAGAGGGGGCCCTTCGTACCTTC.

The gene calls are TRBV7-9 and TRBJ1-4; D gene uncertain. Per germline, CDR1 SEHNR and CDR2 FQNEAQ (reference sequence). The CDR3 length is 17 residues. Deletions cut 5 bases from V and 6 bases from J, with 22 bases between. CDR3 loop: CASSPIPTRALYEKLFF. The CDR3 nucleotides read TGTGCCAGCAGCCCCATCCCAACCCGGGCCCTCTATGAAAAACTGTTTTTT. Full variable domain (missing parts from reference TRBV7-9 and TRBJ1-4): DTGVSQNPRHKITKRGQNVTFRCDPISEHNRLYWYRQTLGQGPEFLTYFQNEAQLEKSRLLSDRFSAERPKGSFSTLEIQRTEQGDSAMYLCASSPIPTRALYEKLFFGSGTQLSVL.

This clone was detected once. The CDR3: CASSKRTSGNHNEQFF. CDR3 bases: TGTGCCAGCAGCAAGAGGACTAGCGGGAACCACAATGAGCAGTTCTTC. The rearrangement uses TRBV5-4 and TRBJ2-1; 12 bases agree with TRBD2. The germline V gene encodes CDR1 SGHNT and CDR2 YYREEE (reference sequence). Unmatched junction bases numbered 7, after V lost 4 bases and J lost 5 bases. This CDR3 region has 16 residues.

J is TRBJ1-1 and V is TRBV28; maybe TRBD1 (6 bases). The CDR3 has 17 residues. V was cut by 2 bases and J by 5 bases, with 21 bases left in between. The germline V gene encodes CDR1 MDHEN and CDR2 SYDVKM. The CDR3 sequence: CASSLVVRTVRRTEAFF. CDR3 coding DNA: TGTGCCAGCAGTTTAGTGGTACGGACAGTCCGTCGGACTGAAGCTTTCTTT.

The rearrangement uses TRBV5-1 and TRBJ1-4, with TRBD1 matching over 8 bases. This CDR3 has 14 residues. Germline CDR1 reads SGHRS; CDR2 reads YFSETQ. Unmatched junction bases numbered 4, after V lost 4 bases and J lost 5 bases. The CDR3 region has the DNA TGCGCCAGCAGCCGTGACAGGGGAAATGAAAAACTGTTTTTT. It encodes CASSRDRGNEKLFF.

This clone was counted a few times. CDR3 region: CASSERTAGGAFF. CDR3 coding DNA: TGTGCCAGCAGTGAACGAACGGCGGGAGGGGCTTTCTTT. V is TRBV25-1 and J is TRBJ1-1; D call uncertain. The CDR3 loop spans 13 amino acids. Germline V gene sequence: CDR1 MGHDK, CDR2 SYGVNS. V was pared by 2 bases and J by 11 bases, with 15 bases between.

The gene calls are TRBV5-1 and TRBJ2-7, with 9 nucleotides matching TRBD1. CDR1 is SGHRS and CDR2 is YFSETQ in the germline V gene. This CDR3 spans 14 amino acids. V shed 2 bases and J 3 bases; nucleotides not matched to a gene: 3. This chain's CDR3 is CASSLRQGGYEQYF. The CDR3 DNA is TGCGCCAGCAGCTTACGACAGGGGGGCTACGAGCAGTACTTC.

CDR3 nucleotides: TGTGCCAGCAGCGGACAGGGGGCGGTTGGGGATCAGCCCCAGCATTTT. This translates into CASSGQGAVGDQPQHF. The chain couples TRBV9 to TRBJ1-5, with TRBD1 matching 10 bases. Germline trimming cut 3 bases from V and 5 bases from J; bases unmatched to any gene: 8. There are 16 residues in the CDR3. CDR1 and CDR2 from the germline V gene are SGDLS and YYNGEE.